Listed below are T cell receptor beta chains from one sample, sequenced in a study of blood T cell repertoires in COVID-19. TCRdb's copy holds only in-frame clones and misses some; the assay was immunoSEQ multiplex PCR. Of 60,000 to 85,000 clones in the sample, roughly 86% were seen once. Input material: peripheral blood. These receptor sequences come from a man aged 65 to 79 with acute or convalescent COVID-19. Each CDR3 is given with its conserved first and last residue. The D gene is left open where the match is weak. Clone size is given for some rows only: seen once, a few or many times, or a class if the clone is expanded.

size: -
D: TRBD1
J: TRBJ1-6
V: TRBV9
CDR3: CASSVGQGASSYNSPLHF
DNA: TGTGCCAGCAGCGTAGGACAGGGGGCCAGCTCCTATAATTCACCCCTCCACTTT

size: -
D: TRBD1
J: TRBJ2-7
V: TRBV4-3
CDR3: CASSQGDSYEQYF
DNA: TGCGCCAGCAGCCAAGGGGACAGCTACGAGCAGTACTTC

size: -
D: -
J: TRBJ2-7
V: TRBV7-2
CDR3: CASSYGGNYEQYF
DNA: TGTGCCAGCAGCTACGGCGGGAACTACGAGCAGTACTTC

size: -
D: -
J: TRBJ2-7
V: TRBV19
CDR3: CASRKSRDSYEQYF
DNA: TGTGCCAGTAGAAAAAGCCGGGATAGCTACGAGCAGTACTTC

size: -
D: -
J: TRBJ1-2
V: TRBV23-1
CDR3: CASSPKGGNCYGYTF
DNA: TGCGCCAGCAGCCCTAAGGGGGGGAATTGCTATGGCTACACCTTC

size: once
D: -
J: TRBJ1-4
V: TRBV27
CDR3: CATGAGGMLFF
DNA: TGTGCCACGGGGGCCGGGGGGATGCTGTTTTTT

size: -
D: TRBD1
J: TRBJ2-3
V: TRBV10-1
CDR3: CASSPTGVDTQYF
DNA: TGCGCCAGCAGTCCCACAGGGGTGGATACGCAGTATTTT

size: -
D: TRBD1
J: TRBJ2-7
V: TRBV4-1
CDR3: CASSQDRGQGEQYF
DNA: TGCGCCAGCAGCCAGGACAGGGGGCAGGGGGAGCAGTACTTC

size: -
D: -
J: TRBJ2-7
V: TRBV7-3
CDR3: CASSLLRGYEQYF
DNA: TGTGCCAGCAGCTTACTCAGAGGCTACGAGCAGTACTTC

size: -
D: TRBD2
J: TRBJ2-2
V: TRBV5-4
CDR3: CASSPTSGGGGTGELFF
DNA: TGTGCCAGCAGCCCGACTAGCGGGGGCGGGGGCACCGGGGAGCTGTTTTTT

size: -
D: TRBD1
J: TRBJ2-1
V: TRBV19
CDR3: CASTLGTGAVYNEQFF
DNA: TGTGCCAGTACCCTGGGGACAGGGGCTGTCTACAATGAGCAGTTCTTC

size: -
D: TRBD2
J: TRBJ2-1
V: TRBV7-3
CDR3: CASSLRRGRESRNNEQFF
DNA: TGTGCCAGCAGCTTAAGGCGGGGGAGGGAAAGCAGAAACAATGAGCAGTTCTTC

size: -
D: -
J: TRBJ2-3
V: TRBV27
CDR3: CASSLGTTDTQYF
DNA: TGTGCCAGCAGTCTCGGGACTACAGATACGCAGTATTTT

size: -
D: -
J: TRBJ2-7
V: TRBV18
CDR3: CASSPREFYEQYF
DNA: TGTGCCAGCTCACCTCGGGAGTTCTACGAGCAGTACTTC

size: few
D: TRBD2
J: TRBJ2-2
V: TRBV5-4
CDR3: CASRWGSGATGELFF
DNA: TGTGCCAGCCGCTGGGGTAGCGGGGCCACCGGGGAGCTGTTTTTT

size: once
D: TRBD2
J: TRBJ2-5
V: TRBV2
CDR3: CASSDWASGGAETQYF
DNA: TGTGCCAGCAGTGATTGGGCTAGCGGGGGGGCTGAGACCCAGTACTTC

size: once
D: -
J: TRBJ2-1
V: TRBV11-3
CDR3: CASSPGERWSSYNEQFF
DNA: TGTGCCAGCAGCCCGGGAGAGCGCTGGAGCTCCTACAATGAGCAGTTCTTC

size: -
D: -
J: TRBJ2-7
V: TRBV3-1/TRBV3-2
CDR3: CASIPGDRTSYEQYF
DNA: TGTGCCAGCATCCCGGGGGACAGAACGTCCTACGAGCAGTACTTC

size: -
D: -
J: TRBJ2-5
V: TRBV12-1
CDR3: CASSPRLAGLETQYF
DNA: TGTGCCAGCAGCCCGAGGTTAGCGGGGTTGGAGACCCAGTACTTC

size: -
D: -
J: TRBJ2-6
V: TRBV7-9
CDR3: CASSLHPVLSGANVLTF
DNA: TGTGCCAGCAGCCTCCATCCAGTCCTCTCTGGGGCCAACGTCCTGACTTTC

size: few
D: TRBD1
J: TRBJ1-1
V: TRBV28
CDR3: CASSSGTGTEAFF
DNA: TGTGCCAGCAGTTCCGGGACAGGAACTGAAGCTTTCTTT

size: -
D: TRBD1
J: TRBJ1-5
V: TRBV6-5
CDR3: CASSRTGAGDQPQHF
DNA: TGTGCCAGCAGTCGGACAGGGGCGGGGGATCAGCCCCAGCATTTT

size: -
D: TRBD1
J: TRBJ2-2
V: TRBV5-1
CDR3: CASSPYEGAGTGELFF
DNA: TGCGCCAGCAGCCCCTACGAGGGGGCAGGCACCGGGGAGCTGTTTTTT

size: -
D: TRBD1
J: TRBJ2-7
V: TRBV7-9
CDR3: CASSFDRGEQYF
DNA: TGTGCCAGCAGCTTCGACAGGGGCGAGCAGTACTTC

size: -
D: -
J: TRBJ1-1
V: TRBV29-1
CDR3: CSVEDPQNTEAFF
DNA: TGCAGCGTTGAAGATCCCCAGAACACTGAAGCTTTCTTT

size: -
D: -
J: TRBJ1-6
V: TRBV27
CDR3: CASSFFSNNSPLHF
DNA: TGTGCCAGCAGTTTTTTTTCAAATAATTCACCCCTCCACTTT

size: -
D: -
J: TRBJ1-5
V: TRBV7-9
CDR3: CASSLAGEGQPQHF
DNA: TGTGCCAGCAGCTTAGCAGGGGAAGGTCAGCCCCAGCATTTT

size: -
D: -
J: TRBJ1-1
V: TRBV28
CDR3: CASSSDSGAFF
DNA: TGTGCCAGCAGTTCCGACAGTGGGGCTTTCTTT

size: -
D: -
J: TRBJ1-1
V: TRBV12-3/TRBV12-4
CDR3: CASRSRVNTEAFF
DNA: TGTGCCAGCAGAAGCAGGGTTAACACTGAAGCTTTCTTT

size: -
D: TRBD1
J: TRBJ1-6
V: TRBV28
CDR3: CASSRTGNNSPLHF
DNA: TGTGCCAGCAGTAGGACAGGGAATAATTCACCCCTCCACTTT

size: -
D: -
J: TRBJ1-6
V: TRBV6-1
CDR3: CASSESPTRPNSPLHF
DNA: TGTGCCAGCAGTGAATCTCCGACTCGCCCTAATTCACCCCTCCACTTT

size: -
D: TRBD2
J: TRBJ2-7
V: TRBV7-2
CDR3: CASSPTSGGPYEQYF
DNA: TGTGCCAGCAGCCCGACTAGCGGGGGGCCCTACGAGCAGTACTTC

size: -
D: TRBD1
J: TRBJ2-7
V: TRBV20-1
CDR3: CSASKRTGHEQYF
DNA: TGCAGTGCTAGTAAAAGGACAGGCCACGAGCAGTACTTC

size: -
D: TRBD1
J: TRBJ1-2
V: TRBV4-2
CDR3: CASSLEDRGRGYTF
DNA: TGTGCCAGCAGCCTTGAAGACAGGGGCCGTGGCTACACCTTC

size: -
D: TRBD1
J: TRBJ1-1
V: TRBV12-3/TRBV12-4
CDR3: CASSNRGSKAFF
DNA: TGTGCCAGCAGTAACAGGGGAAGTAAAGCTTTCTTT

size: once
D: TRBD1
J: TRBJ1-1
V: TRBV18
CDR3: CASSPWGQAMNTEAFF
DNA: TGTGCCAGCTCACCCTGGGGACAGGCGATGAACACTGAAGCTTTCTTT

size: once
D: -
J: TRBJ1-2
V: TRBV9
CDR3: CASSVGGNYGYTF
DNA: TGTGCCAGCAGCGTAGGCGGGAACTATGGCTACACCTTC

size: once
D: -
J: TRBJ2-7
V: TRBV18
CDR3: CASSPNRGGEQYF
DNA: TGTGCCAGCTCACCAAACCGTGGAGGGGAGCAGTACTTC

size: few
D: -
J: TRBJ1-1
V: TRBV6-6
CDR3: CASCVNTEAFF
DNA: TGTGCCAGCTGCGTTAACACTGAAGCTTTCTTT

size: -
D: -
J: TRBJ1-2
V: TRBV25-1
CDR3: CASSGGKGNYGYTF
DNA: TGTGCCAGCAGTGGCGGGAAGGGTAACTATGGCTACACCTTC

size: -
D: TRBD1
J: TRBJ2-5
V: TRBV11-2
CDR3: CASSSKGDRAQETQYF
DNA: TGTGCCAGCAGCTCCAAGGGGGACAGGGCCCAAGAGACCCAGTACTTC

size: -
D: -
J: TRBJ2-7
V: TRBV7-2
CDR3: CASSLGGTSLILYF
DNA: TGTGCCAGCAGCTTAGGGGGCACCTCCCTCATACTGTACTTC

size: once
D: -
J: TRBJ2-3
V: TRBV6-1
CDR3: CASSVHLGLASTDTQYF
DNA: TGTGCCAGCAGTGTACACCTAGGACTCGCTAGCACAGATACGCAGTATTTT

size: -
D: TRBD1
J: TRBJ1-4
V: TRBV7-8
CDR3: CASSTGTGGKKLFF
DNA: TGTGCCAGCAGTACCGGGACAGGGGGCAAAAAACTGTTTTTT